The T cell receptor (beta chain) described here comes from a study of blood T cell repertoires in COVID-19. Overall study context: The United States, Italy and Spain supplied acute and convalescent COVID-19 samples. PBMCs, B-cell-depleted T cells, or T cells provided the cDNA or gDNA that made up the material.

Per the authors' pipeline: Estimated nucleated cell counts came from reference gene primer amplification. Generated by immunoSEQ multiplex PCR, the TCRdb table keeps only in-frame clones and is missing some. The V and J calls and clone size were taken over from that table, and D and trimming were inferred from the DNA. The repertoire holds around 100,000 clones, approximately 84% seen once, with approximately 7% in the top ten. CDR1 is MNHEY, CDR2 SMNVEV, per germline (reference sequence). The CDR3 loop spans 15 amino acids. The junction had 14 bases not matched to a gene; V was cut back by 5 bases and J by 7 bases.

The chain combines TRBV27 with TRBJ2-7; 7 bases are shared with TRBD1. The TCR was taken from a man between 25 and 39 years old in a cohort sampled during active COVID-19. Sequenced input: peripheral blood. CDR3 bases: TGTGCCAGCAGTCCCTCGACAGGGTTGGGTTTAGAGCAGTACTTC. It codes for CASSPSTGLGLEQYF.